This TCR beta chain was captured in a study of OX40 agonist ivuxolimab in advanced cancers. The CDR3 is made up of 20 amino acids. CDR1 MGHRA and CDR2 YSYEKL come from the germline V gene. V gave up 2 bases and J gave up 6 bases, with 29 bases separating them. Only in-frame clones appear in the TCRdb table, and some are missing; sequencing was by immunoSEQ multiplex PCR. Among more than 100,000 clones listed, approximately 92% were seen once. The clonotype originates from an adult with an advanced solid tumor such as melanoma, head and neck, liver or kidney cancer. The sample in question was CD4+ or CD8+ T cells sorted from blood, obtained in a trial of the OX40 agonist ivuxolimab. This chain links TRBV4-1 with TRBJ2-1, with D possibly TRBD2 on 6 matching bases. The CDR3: CASSQLPQELGAGHRNEQFF. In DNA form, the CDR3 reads TGCGCCAGCAGCCAACTTCCCCAAGAGCTAGGTGCGGGGCATCGCAATGAGCAGTTCTTC.